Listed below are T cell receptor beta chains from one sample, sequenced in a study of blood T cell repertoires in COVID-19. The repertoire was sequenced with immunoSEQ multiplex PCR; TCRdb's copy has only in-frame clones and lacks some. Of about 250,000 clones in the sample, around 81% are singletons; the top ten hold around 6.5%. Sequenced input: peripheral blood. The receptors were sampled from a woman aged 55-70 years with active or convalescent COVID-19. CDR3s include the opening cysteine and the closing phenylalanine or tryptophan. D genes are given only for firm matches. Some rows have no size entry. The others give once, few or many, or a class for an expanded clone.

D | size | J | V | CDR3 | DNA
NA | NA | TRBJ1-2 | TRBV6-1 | CASSEAGATYGYTF | TGTGCCAGCAGTGAAGCTGGGGCCACCTATGGCTACACCTTC
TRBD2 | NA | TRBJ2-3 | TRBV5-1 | CASSQELAGVPSDTQYF | TGCGCCAGCAGCCAAGAACTAGCGGGAGTCCCCTCTGATACGCAGTATTTT
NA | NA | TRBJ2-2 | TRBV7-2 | CASSGGPNTGELFF | TGTGCCAGCAGCGGGGGCCCGAACACCGGGGAGCTGTTTTTT
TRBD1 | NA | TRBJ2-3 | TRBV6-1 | CASSEDDGTGGYTQYF | TGTGCCAGCAGTGAAGATGATGGGACAGGGGGATATACGCAGTATTTT
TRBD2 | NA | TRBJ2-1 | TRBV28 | CASKWGRGHSYNEQFF | TGTGCCAGCAAGTGGGGGAGGGGCCACTCCTACAATGAGCAGTTCTTC
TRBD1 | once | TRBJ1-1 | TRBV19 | CASSIRGRTEAFF | TGTGCCAGTAGTATAAGGGGGCGGACTGAAGCTTTCTTT
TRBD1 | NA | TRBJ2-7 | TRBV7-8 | CASSFPGTGGPPEQYF | TGTGCCAGCAGCTTCCCCGGGACAGGGGGACCCCCTGAGCAGTACTTC
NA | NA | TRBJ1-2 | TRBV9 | CASSPTWTADYGYTF | TGTGCCAGCAGCCCCACTTGGACAGCAGACTATGGCTACACCTTC
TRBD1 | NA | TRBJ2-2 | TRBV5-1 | CASSLEPPGQGGTGELFF | TGCGCCAGCAGCTTGGAACCCCCCGGACAGGGTGGGACCGGGGAGCTGTTTTTT
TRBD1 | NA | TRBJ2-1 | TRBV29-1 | CSVGGTGSHEQFF | TGCAGCGTTGGAGGGACAGGGTCCCATGAGCAGTTCTTC
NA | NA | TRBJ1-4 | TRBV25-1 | CASRWTDNEKLFF | TGTGCCAGCAGATGGACAGATAATGAAAAACTGTTTTTT
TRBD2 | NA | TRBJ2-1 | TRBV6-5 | CASMRSGTAYNEQFF | TGTGCCAGCATGCGTAGCGGGACCGCCTACAATGAGCAGTTCTTC
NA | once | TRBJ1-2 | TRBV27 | CASSSKGEPVYGYTF | TGTGCCAGCAGTTCAAAGGGGGAACCAGTCTATGGCTACACCTTC
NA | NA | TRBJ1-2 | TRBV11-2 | CASSLAGERGYGYTF | TGTGCCAGCAGCTTAGCGGGTGAAAGGGGCTATGGCTACACCTTC
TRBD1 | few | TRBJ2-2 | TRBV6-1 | CASSEPGQGSGELFF | TGTGCCAGCAGTGAACCGGGACAGGGCTCCGGGGAGCTGTTTTTT
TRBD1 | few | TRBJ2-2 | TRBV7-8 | CASSLARGTGVTGELFF | TGTGCCAGCAGCTTAGCGAGGGGGACAGGGGTTACCGGGGAGCTGTTTTTT
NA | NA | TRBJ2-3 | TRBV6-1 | CASSERKESASTDTQYF | TGTGCCAGCAGTGAACGCAAGGAGAGTGCTAGCACAGATACGCAGTATTTT
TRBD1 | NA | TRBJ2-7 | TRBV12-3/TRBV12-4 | CASRDRGFSEQYF | TGTGCCAGCCGGGACAGGGGTTTTAGCGAGCAGTACTTC
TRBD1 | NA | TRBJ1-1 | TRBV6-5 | CASTRTGLGNTEAFF | TGTGCCAGCACCAGGACAGGGTTGGGGAACACTGAAGCTTTCTTT
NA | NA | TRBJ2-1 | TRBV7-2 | CASSLARLSYNNEQFF | TGTGCCAGCAGCTTAGCGCGTCTTAGCTATAACAATGAGCAGTTCTTC
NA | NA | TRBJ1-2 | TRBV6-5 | CASHSGGDYGYTF | TGTGCCAGCCATAGCGGGGGCGACTATGGCTACACCTTC
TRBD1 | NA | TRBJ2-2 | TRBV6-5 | CASRNQGAGELFF | TGTGCCAGCAGGAATCAGGGGGCCGGGGAGCTGTTTTTT
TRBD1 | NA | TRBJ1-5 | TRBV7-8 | CASSLGLGQAFGSNQPQHF | TGTGCCAGCAGCTTAGGCCTGGGACAGGCTTTCGGTAGCAATCAGCCCCAGCATTTT
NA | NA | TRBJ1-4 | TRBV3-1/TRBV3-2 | CASSQGLEKLFF | TGTGCCAGCAGCCAAGGACTTGAAAAACTGTTTTTT
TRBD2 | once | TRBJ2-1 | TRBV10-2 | CASSHRRVGGSPTYNEQFF | TGCGCCAGCAGCCACAGGCGGGTGGGCGGGAGCCCGACCTACAATGAGCAGTTCTTC
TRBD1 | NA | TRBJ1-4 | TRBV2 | CASSEKETGVRNEKLFF | TGTGCCAGCAGTGAAAAAGAGACAGGGGTGCGAAATGAAAAACTGTTTTTT
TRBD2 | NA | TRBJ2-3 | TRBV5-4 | CASSRTSGGTQYF | TGTGCCAGCAGCCGGACCTCGGGAGGAACGCAGTATTTT